These 14 T cell receptor beta chains originate from one sample sequenced in a study of T cell responses to AZD1222 COVID-19 vaccine. Some clones are missing from TCRdb's copy, which holds only in-frame ones; the method was immunoSEQ multiplex PCR. The sample has 100,000 to 110,000 clones; around nine tenths are singletons. The sequencing here drew on peripheral blood, taken on day 0 of AZD1222 vaccination. These receptors all stem from an adult in good health.

The rearrangement links TRBV15 to TRBJ1-1; no firm D call. The CDR3 totals 15 residues. V was pared by 1 base and J by 4 bases, with 13 bases between. Germline CDR1 reads LNHNV; CDR2 reads YYDKDF (reference sequence). The CDR3 DNA is TGTGCCACCAGCAGAGGCTCCGACGGTAGCACTGAAGCTTTCTTT. This gives the protein CATSRGSDGSTEAFF.

V and J are TRBV6-5 and TRBJ2-5; the D gene is possibly TRBD2 (5 bases). The CDR3 runs to 13 residues. Trimming took off 7 bases at V and 1 base at J, with 10 bases between the two ends. Germline V gene sequence: CDR1 MNHEY, CDR2 SVGAGI. The CDR3 loop reads CASKVSGQETQYF. The CDR3, as DNA: TGTGCCAGCAAGGTGAGCGGCCAAGAGACCCAGTACTTC.

The CDR3 bases are TGTGCCAGTAGGAGCAGGGGGAATAGCAATCAGCCCCAGCATTTT. It specifies CASRSRGNSNQPQHF. The rearrangement joins TRBV19 to TRBJ1-5; 7 bases align to TRBD1. Per germline, CDR1 LNHDA and CDR2 SQIVND (reference sequence). The junction had 5 bases not matched to a gene; V was cut back by 6 bases and J by 0 bases. This CDR3 contains 15 residues.

In its sample, this clone was seen a few times. This rearrangement joins TRBV11-1 to TRBJ1-1, with D possibly TRBD1 on 5 matching bases. The CDR3 has 16 amino acids. Between the trimmed V and J ends, which lost 1 base and 4 bases, there was a span of 16 bases. In germline, CDR1 is SGHAT, CDR2 FQDESV (reference sequence). The CDR3 bases are TGTGCCAGCAGCTTAGAGGCAGGGAGAGGGAGCACTGAAGCTTTCTTT. Its protein is CASSLEAGRGSTEAFF.

This clone appeared once. The gene calls are TRBV5-4 and TRBJ1-2; TRBD1 might be the D (5 bases). The V end was cut by 0 bases, the J end by 2 bases, with 17 bases between. The CDR3 spans 17 residues. The V gene's germline CDR1 is SGHNT and CDR2 YYREEE (reference sequence). CDR3 sequence (DNA): TGTGCCAGCAGCTTGGATAGATTAAGTGGGGCAAACTATGGCTACACCTTC. Translation gives CASSLDRLSGANYGYTF.

The chain combines TRBV5-1 with TRBJ1-1; 7 nucleotides agree with TRBD1. This CDR3 spans 17 amino acids. Germline assignment: CDR1 SGHRS and CDR2 YFSETQ. The trim removed 2 bases at V and 0 bases at J, leaving 10 bases unmatched. CDR3 coding DNA: TGCGCCAGCAGCTTTACTTCGGACAGGCATATGAACACTGAAGCTTTCTTT. This translates into CASSFTSDRHMNTEAFF.

The genes are TRBV10-1 and TRBJ1-1; D ambiguous. Germline V lookup: CDR1 WNHNN, CDR2 SYGVQD (reference sequence). The length of the CDR3 is 13 residues. Trimming cost V 6 bases and J 1 base, with 9 bases left between them. This chain's CDR3 is CASSRTGNTEAFF. The CDR3 bases are TGCGCCAGCAGCAGGACGGGGAACACTGAAGCTTTCTTT.

CDR3: CASSSRPQLAGAPYNEQFF. The CDR3 DNA reads TGTGCCAGCAGCTCCCGACCACAACTAGCGGGAGCACCCTACAATGAGCAGTTCTTC. The chain employs TRBV13 and TRBJ2-1, with 11 bases matching TRBD2. CDR1 is PRHDT, CDR2 FYEKMQ, per germline (reference sequence). The CDR3 totals 19 residues. Losses at the gene ends were 4 bases for V and 2 bases for J; bases not matched to a gene: 13.

This clone has just one count. This rearrangement joins TRBV19 to TRBJ2-2, with TRBD2 matching 8 bases. The CDR3 runs to 16 residues. The junction had 5 bases not matched to a gene; V was cut back by 0 bases and J by 5 bases. The germline V gene has CDR1 LNHDA and CDR2 SQIVND (reference sequence). The CDR3 here is CASSIDDGRGTGELFF. For the CDR3, the DNA is TGTGCCAGTAGTATAGATGACGGGAGGGGGACCGGGGAGCTGTTTTTT.

The chain joins TRBV13 to TRBJ2-1; 8 nucleotides match TRBD1. The V gene end was trimmed by 0 bases and the J gene end by 3 bases; junction bases not matched to a gene: 16. The CDR3 has 20 amino acids. The germline V gene has CDR1 PRHDT and CDR2 FYEKMQ (reference sequence). The CDR3 loop reads CASSLGQGASFGGIYNEQFF. The CDR3 DNA follows: TGTGCCAGCAGCTTAGGCCAGGGGGCTTCTTTTGGGGGTATCTACAATGAGCAGTTCTTC.

The chain carries TRBV7-8 and TRBJ2-1; 7 nucleotides agree with TRBD2. Germline lookup yields CDR1 SGHVS and CDR2 FQNEAQ. The CDR3 totals 16 residues. Unmatched junction bases numbered 8, after V lost 4 bases and J lost 2 bases. The CDR3 DNA sequence: TGTGCCAGCAGCTCCGGGTGGGCGGGGGCCTACAATGAGCAGTTCTTC. It translates to CASSSGWAGAYNEQFF.

The chain links TRBV6-5 to TRBJ1-5; D ambiguous. Germline lookup yields CDR1 MNHEY and CDR2 SVGAGI. Trimming took 8 bases from V and 3 from J, leaving 8 bases between them. The CDR3 is made up of 12 amino acids. The CDR3, as DNA: TGTGCCAGCGGGAGAGCCAATCAGCCCCAGCATTTT. Encoded protein: CASGRANQPQHF.

In this sample, this clone turned up once. V gene TRBV7-9 combines with J gene TRBJ2-2, with TRBD1 matching over 9 bases. CDR3 length: 17 residues. Trimming took 6 bases from V and 5 from J; bases not matched to a gene: 13. The germline CDR1 and CDR2 sequences are SEHNR and FQNEAQ (reference sequence). The CDR3 DNA follows: TGTGCCAGCAGTTGGACAGGGGACTTTATGGCGACCGGGGAGCTGTTTTTT. This translates into CASSWTGDFMATGELFF.

This clone was found a few times. The chain employs TRBV2 and TRBJ2-7; D possibly corresponds to TRBD1 (6 bases). Trimming took off 4 bases at V and 2 bases at J, with 24 bases between the two ends. This CDR3 has 18 residues. Germline CDR1 reads SNHLY; CDR2 reads FYNNEI. CDR3 nucleotides: TGTGCCAGCAGTGGGATGATGGACGGACCGACAGGAACCTACGAGCAGTACTTC. Encoded protein: CASSGMMDGPTGTYEQYF.